This T cell receptor beta chain was observed in a study of blood T cell repertoires in COVID-19. At the level of the study: Samples came from the United States, Italy and Spain, spanning acute and convalescent COVID-19. PBMCs, B-cell-depleted T cells, or T cells provided the cDNA or gDNA that made up the material.

In the original workflow: Reference gene primer amplification in the assay estimated nucleated cell counts. Here immunoSEQ multiplex PCR was the method, and the copy in TCRdb shows in-frame clones only, minus some. From that table come the V and J calls and clone size; the DNA was used to work out D and trimming. The sample lists about 120,000 clones, roughly four fifths seen once, with 12% in the top ten. The V and J ends lost 4 bases and 5 bases, in that order; junction bases with no gene match: 2. The CDR3 extends over 15 amino acids. Germline CDR1 reads SGHRS; CDR2 reads YFSETQ. Sequenced material: peripheral blood. The V gene is TRBV5-1, the J gene TRBJ2-3; 15 nucleotides agree with TRBD2. The clonotype originates from a human donor in a cohort sampled during active COVID-19. The CDR3 protein is CASSPGLAGGDTQYF. The CDR3 DNA reads TGCGCCAGCAGCCCGGGACTAGCGGGGGGAGATACGCAGTATTTT.